These 25 T cell receptor beta chains originate from one sample sequenced in a study of T-cell memory formation after mild COVID-19 (dated by TCRdb to the early 2020s). Libraries were made using 5' RACE. Sequencing took place on an Illumina NovaSeq 6000. Through fastp at Q25 and MiXCR, TCRdb rebuilt clones from the public reads, retaining in-frame beta chains. A single entry per CDR3 protein holds the most common genes and DNA from its merged rows. Counted in this sample were 100,000 or so distinct CDR3 sequences; roughly 10% of them appeared once. The ten most abundant clones make up about 40% of the sample. Sequencing input: PBMCs or a T cell subset sorted from them (not recorded which). The receptors come from a man younger than 30 who had mild COVID-19 (a few samples of this study predate the infection). The sample titles of this study are shuffled in the database, so cell type and time point are left out; the donor was told from shared clones.

In this sample, this clonotype turned up a few times. The genes are TRBV29-1 and TRBJ1-1; no clear D. This CDR3 is 12 amino acids long. The V gene's germline CDR1 is SQVTM and CDR2 ANQGSEA. V was clipped by 5 bases and J by 2 bases, with 9 bases between them. CDR3 nucleotides: TGCAGCGTTTACTCATTAAACACTGAAGCTTTCTTT. Translated: CSVYSLNTEAFF.

This clonotype was seen only a few times. V and J are TRBV12-3 or TRBV12-4 and TRBJ1-2; no clear D. V was trimmed by 5 bases and J by 8 bases, leaving 9 bases between them. This CDR3 is built from 11 residues. The CDR3 spells CASSLSTGYTF. The CDR3 DNA reads TGTGCCAGCAGTCTGTCAACCGGCTACACCTTC.

The chain combines TRBV7-3 with TRBJ2-3; D is ambiguous. Germline lookup yields CDR1 SGHTA and CDR2 FQGTGA. This CDR3 spans 15 amino acids. The V gene lost 5 bases and the J gene lost 2 bases, with 14 bases spanning the gap. This CDR3 is CASSPSRRFTDTQYF. CDR3 sequence (DNA): TGTGCCAGCAGCCCGAGTAGGAGATTCACAGATACGCAGTATTTT.

This clonotype was recorded at least ten times. The chain is built from TRBV5-1 and TRBJ2-3, with 7 bases matching TRBD1. The CDR3 is 14 residues long. Germline CDR1 reads SGHRS; CDR2 reads YFSETQ. V gave up 4 bases and J gave up 2 bases; unmatched junction bases: 4. The CDR3 region is CASSATGPTDTQYF. The CDR3 DNA reads TGCGCCAGCAGCGCGACAGGGCCCACAGATACGCAGTATTTT.

The chain couples TRBV9 to TRBJ2-1, with 7 bases aligning to TRBD1. The CDR3 is 16 amino acids. Looked up from germline, CDR1 is SGDLS and CDR2 is YYNGEE. Germline trimming cut 3 bases from V and 4 bases from J; bases unmatched to any gene: 10. Here the CDR3 DNA reads TGTGCCAGCAGCGAAGGGGGCCTAGAACTGTACAATGAGCAGTTCTTC. It is translated as CASSEGGLELYNEQFF.

The chain joins TRBV7-6 to TRBJ2-1, with 7 bases identical to TRBD1. V lost 7 bases to trimming and J lost 7 bases; unmatched junction nucleotides: 13. The CDR3 has 15 amino acids. In germline, CDR1 is SGHVS, CDR2 FNYEAQ. The CDR3 sequence: CASTLQARGQNEQFF. The CDR3 nucleotides read TGTGCCAGCACCCTCCAGGCTAGGGGGCAAAATGAGCAGTTCTTC.

J is TRBJ1-2 and V is TRBV5-1, with D maybe TRBD1 (5 bases). The V end lost 0 bases, the J end lost 8 bases, and 8 bases lay between the germline ends. The CDR3 consists of 12 residues. Germline lookup yields CDR1 SGHRS and CDR2 YFSETQ. The CDR3 sequence is CASSLEGDGYTF. The CDR3 DNA is TGCGCCAGCAGCTTGGAAGGGGACGGCTACACCTTC.

In its sample, this clonotype was seen a few times. The chain joins TRBV24-1 to TRBJ2-1; no reliable D call. The CDR3 totals 11 residues. The germline V gene has CDR1 KGHDR and CDR2 SFDVKD. The V end lost 5 bases, the J end lost 6 bases, and 4 bases lay between the germline ends. The CDR3 is CATSVGNEQFF. CDR3 DNA: TGTGCCACCAGTGTGGGCAATGAGCAGTTCTTC.

This clonotype was seen ten or more times. The chain employs TRBV3-1 and TRBJ2-3; a weak D match, TRBD2 (6 bases). This CDR3 comprises 16 residues. Trimming removed 3 bases at V and 0 bases at J, with 13 bases between. Germline V gene lookup returns CDR1 LGHDT and CDR2 YNNKEL (reference sequence). CDR3 bases: TGTGCCAGCAGCCAGCCCTTGCGGGGAAGCACAGATACGCAGTATTTT. It translates to CASSQPLRGSTDTQYF.

The table lists this clonotype with a few counts. CDR3 DNA sequence: TGCGCCAGCAGTCTCAACGGGGCGAGTTATGGCTACACCTTC. Protein sequence: CASSLNGASYGYTF. The chain joins TRBV23-1 to TRBJ1-2; weak D call: TRBD1 (5 bases). TRBV23-1 is known as an ORF, though its function is uncertain. The CDR3 is 14 residues long. The ends were cut back, 4 bases at V and 5 bases at J, with 14 bases in the middle.

V is TRBV5-4 and J is TRBJ2-1; 10 positions match TRBD2. The junction had 13 bases not matched to a gene; V was cut back by 0 bases and J by 7 bases. From germline, CDR1 is SGHNT and CDR2 YYREEE (reference sequence). The length of the CDR3 is 18 residues. The CDR3 is CASSLGPSRLAGLNEQFF. As DNA, the CDR3 is TGTGCCAGCAGCTTGGGTCCCAGTAGACTAGCGGGTTTAAATGAGCAGTTCTTC. The variable domain in full, with the rest retrieved from reference TRBV5-4 and TRBJ2-1, is ETGVTQSPTHLIKTRGQQVTLRCSSQSGHNTVSWYQQALGQGPQFIFQYYREEENGRGNFPPRFSGLQFPNYSSELNVNALELDDSALYLCASSLGPSRLAGLNEQFFGPGTRLTVL.

The rearrangement uses TRBV28 and TRBJ2-7; 9 bases agree with TRBD1. Germline CDR1 is MDHEN and CDR2 is SYDVKM. The CDR3 runs 15 residues. Trimming removed 4 bases from V and 3 bases from J; junction bases left unmatched: 7. The CDR3 here is CASSSYRDRDYEQYV. CDR3 nucleotides: TGTGCCAGCAGTTCCTACCGGGACAGGGACTACGAGCAGTACGTC.

There are many counts of this clonotype. This chain connects TRBV5-1 to TRBJ1-6, with 7 nucleotides matching TRBD1. The CDR3 covers 17 residues. Germline V gene sequence: CDR1 SGHRS, CDR2 YFSETQ. V gave up 0 bases and J gave up 3 bases; unmatched junction bases: 6. CDR3 sequence reads: CASSLGSGTDYNSPLHF. The CDR3 coding sequence is TGCGCCAGCAGCTTGGGATCTGGGACAGACTATAATTCACCCCTCCACTTT.

In this sample, this clonotype turned up a few times. The chain uses TRBV3-1 and TRBJ1-1; unclear D gene. V was trimmed by 1 base and J by 1 base, leaving 13 bases between them. The CDR3 spans 16 residues. CDR1 and CDR2 (germline): LGHDT, YNNKEL (reference sequence). The CDR3 is CASSQGFLQPNTEAFF. DNA of the CDR3: TGTGCCAGCAGCCAAGGATTCTTACAGCCGAACACTGAAGCTTTCTTT.

In this sample, this clonotype turned up a few times. The chain employs TRBV29-1 and TRBJ1-1; D remains ambiguous. V dropped 5 bases and J dropped 0 bases, with 7 bases sitting between them. In germline, CDR1 is SQVTM, CDR2 ANQGSEA. The length of the CDR3 is 12 residues. CDR3 nucleotides: TGCAGCGTTCGGGCCCTGAACACTGAAGCTTTCTTT. Its translation is CSVRALNTEAFF.

There are a few counts of this clonotype. The chain links TRBV6-5 to TRBJ1-2; no clear D. This CDR3 is 14 amino acids long. V lost 3 bases, J lost 4 bases, and 12 bases lay in between. CDR1 MNHEY and CDR2 SVGAGI come from the germline V gene. The CDR3 here is CASSYGPGGYGYTF. CDR3 sequence (DNA): TGTGCCAGCAGTTATGGTCCGGGAGGCTATGGCTACACCTTC.

This clonotype was detected many times. This chain connects TRBV12-3 or TRBV12-4 to TRBJ2-5, with TRBD2 as a possible D gene (6 bases). The CDR3 extends over 12 amino acids. Between the trimmed V and J ends, which lost 7 bases and 4 bases, there was a span of 10 bases. CDR3 region: CASTPAGETQYF. As DNA, the CDR3 is TGTGCCAGCACTCCAGCGGGAGAGACCCAGTACTTC.

V is TRBV4-3 and J is TRBJ1-1; tentative D call: TRBD1 (5 bases). The germline gives CDR1 LGHNA, CDR2 YSLEER. V was pared by 0 bases and J by 8 bases, with 13 bases between. The CDR3 spans 14 residues. The CDR3 reads CASSQEGVVREAFF. Written as DNA, the CDR3 is TGCGCCAGCAGCCAAGAAGGGGTGGTCAGAGAAGCTTTCTTT.

V and J are TRBV7-3 and TRBJ2-3, with 9 positions matching TRBD2. The CDR3 spans 15 residues. The germline gives CDR1 SGHTA, CDR2 FQGTGA. The trim removed 4 bases at V and 6 bases at J, leaving 8 bases unmatched. The CDR3 protein is CASSSIAGALDTQYF. Here the CDR3 DNA reads TGTGCCAGCAGCTCGATAGCGGGGGCGTTGGATACGCAGTATTTT.

This sequence joins TRBV4-3 and TRBJ1-1, with D maybe TRBD1 (5 bases). Germline V gene sequence: CDR1 LGHNA, CDR2 YSLEER. Trimming stripped 0 bases from V and 7 bases from J, with 18 bases between. The CDR3 runs to 16 residues. Written as DNA, the CDR3 is TGCGCCAGCAGCCAAGATGGCCCCGGGGGAGTCGGTGAAGCTTTCTTT. Its translation: CASSQDGPGGVGEAFF.

This clonotype showed up just a few times. J is TRBJ2-7 and V is TRBV5-5, with 9 bases matching TRBD1. The CDR3 is made up of 17 amino acids. CDR1 is SGHKS and CDR2 is YYEKEE in the germline V gene (reference sequence). Trimming took 6 bases from V and 0 from J; bases not matched to a gene: 13. The DNA for the CDR3 is TGTGCCAGCACTGGACAGGGGCCGGTCCGAGGCTCCTACGAGCAGTACGTC. This translates into CASTGQGPVRGSYEQYV.

This clonotype has only a few counts. The V call is TRBV7-3, the J call TRBJ2-1; 8 bases line up with TRBD2. Germline loops: CDR1 SGHTA, CDR2 FQGTGA. The CDR3 runs to 14 residues. J was trimmed by 4 bases and V by 5 bases; bases with no gene match: 4. CDR3 coding DNA: TGTGCCAGCAGCGTCGGGGGGGGATACAATGAGCAGTTCTTC. Translation: CASSVGGGYNEQFF.

This clonotype was observed a handful of times. The chain is built from TRBV7-9 and TRBJ1-5; D is unresolved. The CDR3 totals 12 residues. Germline V gene sequence: CDR1 SEHNR, CDR2 FQNEAQ (reference sequence). Trimming stripped 5 bases from V and 6 bases from J, with 8 bases between. CDR3 sequence (DNA): TGTGCCAGCAGCAAGACACCTCAGCCCCAGCATTTT. This codes for CASSKTPQPQHF.

This clonotype was observed many times. The chain has TRBV6-2 or TRBV6-3 and TRBJ2-1; D gene ambiguous. Trimming removed 7 bases from V and 9 bases from J, with 10 bases in between. The germline CDR1 and CDR2 sequences are MNHEY and SVGEGT. The CDR3 is 11 residues long. CDR3 region: CASTLASEQFF. CDR3 coding DNA: TGTGCCAGCACATTAGCAAGTGAGCAGTTCTTC.

This clonotype was detected a few times. The chain links TRBV27 to TRBJ1-1; D call uncertain. Per germline, CDR1 MNHEY and CDR2 SMNVEV (reference sequence). V dropped 6 bases and J dropped 0 bases, with 8 bases sitting between them. CDR3 length: 13 amino acids. The CDR3 DNA follows: TGTGCCAGCAGAGGGATCATGAACACTGAAGCTTTCTTT. Protein sequence: CASRGIMNTEAFF.